This entry concerns a single T cell receptor beta chain. In the source study's methods: Cell counts per sample came from amplifying reference gene primers. Measured with immunoSEQ multiplex PCR; TCRdb has only the in-frame clones, and not every one. V and J calls and clone size come straight from that table; D and trimming were deduced from the DNA. Found here are roughly 130,000 clones, more than 90% of them singletons; the top ten hold approximately 5%. This sample was included in a study of blood T cell repertoires in COVID-19. V shed 0 bases, J shed 2 bases, and the junction held 6 bases outside the gene matches. This CDR3 is 18 amino acids long. Per germline, CDR1 LGHDT and CDR2 YNNKEL (reference sequence).

V usage is TRBV3-1 (or the pseudogene TRBV3-2) and J usage is TRBJ2-3; TRBD2 agrees at 12 bases. Sequencing was performed on peripheral blood. This receptor was identified in a man between 60 and 70 years old with COVID-19, enrolled during active disease. CDR3 sequence: CASSQEVASGRDTDTQYF. The DNA of the CDR3 is TGTGCCAGCAGCCAAGAGGTTGCTAGCGGGAGGGACACAGATACGCAGTATTTT.